Detailed here is one TCR beta chain. The antigen it binds to is not known. One base away there is no much larger clone; base qualities are not given. At diagnosis, tumor, uninvolved tumor-adjacent lung and peripheral blood were collected and then preserved as a mix of FFPE and fresh-frozen material. For TCR repertoire profiling, blood samples were analyzed in the form of peripheral blood mononuclear cells. The CDR3 contains 19 residues, cysteine and phenylalanine counted. Only CDR3 DNA is held: 57 bases, read in frame from base 1. At the junction V is shortened by 1 base and J by 0 bases, with 18 bases in between. CDR1 LNHNV and CDR2 YYDKDF were looked up in the germline V gene (reference sequence). The data were obtained in a study of T cells in localized non-small cell lung cancer (dated by TCRdb to 2018 to 2021). Regarding the study in general: The study analyzed T cell repertoires of approximately 240 early-stage NSCLC patients, comparing tumors and uninvolved tumor-adjacent lungs. All 220 or so NSCLC patients in the cohort were treatment-naive and had localized lung tumors that were resected. Of the NSCLC patients, 129 were male and approximately 110 were female, and the mean age was about 69 years.

TCR beta CDR3 regions were sequenced from DNA using the immunoSEQ Assay. Under the source paper's analysis protocol: T cell density was computed as TCR beta template counts normalized to usable DNA estimated by amplifying housekeeping genes. The preseqR package was used to estimate richness by extrapolating to 400,000 templates for PBMC samples and to 120,000 templates for tissue samples. Clonality was defined by subtracting Pielou's evenness from one. Tissue-enriched TCRs were identified through differential abundance testing performed on productive amino-acid clonotypes, with a minimum total count of 5 and an alpha of 0.1. The Jaccard Index and the Morisita Overlap Index were used to measure how much the repertoires overlapped between compartments. GLIPH grouped TCR beta CDR3s together with public tetramer-defined viral CDR3s, and a viral motif had to include at least three viral sequences and also show V-gene enrichment. The table comes from immuneACCESS by way of TCRdb, which keeps in-frame sequences with V and J called. Part of the clones is missing from these tables; in studies checked, under half for an unresolved V gene and the rest for unknown reasons. Clone size and the V and J calls come from that table; the DNA yielded D and trimming. The sample includes 65,000 to 90,000 clones, with 80% observed a single time. The biggest ten clones account for less than 20% of the sample.

General findings and caveats noted by the study authors: Of the top 100 tumor clones, a median of roughly 53 were detected in paired uninvolved adjacent lung; 28 were also among that lung's top 100. Higher blood T cell density associated with longer overall survival, while higher adjacent-lung clonality associated with shorter survival. Because multi-region sequencing of the tumors was not done, intratumor heterogeneity could not be ruled out. Since the design was exploratory, TCR variables were selected using unadjusted p-values with no false-discovery rate correction. Uninvolved tumor-adjacent lung showed the highest T cell clonality, higher than tumor, which suggests more focused antigenic responses in the uninvolved tumor-adjacent lung.

This receptor chain uses TRBV15 and TRBJ2-2; the D gene cannot be resolved reliably. This clonotype originated in a man between 40 and 70 years old with stage II squamous cell lung carcinoma. Specimen: PBMCs, collected before any cancer treatment. The sequence in DNA is TGTGCCACCAGCAGAGCTCCCCCCCGGAGCGCACCGAACACCGGGGAGCTGTTTTTT. Its amino acids are CATSRAPPRSAPNTGELFF. Extended through the reference TRBV15 and TRBJ2-2 proteins, this CDR3 yields the full variable domain: DAMVIQNPRYQVTQFGKPVTLSCSQTLNHNVMYWYQQKSSQAPKLLFHYYDKDFNNEADTPDNFQSRRPNTSFCFLDIRSPGLGDTAMYLCATSRAPPRSAPNTGELFFGEGSRLTVL.